The 13 T cell receptor beta chains below come from one sample, sequenced in a study of T cells in Graves' hyperthyroidism and ophthalmopathy. TCR beta CDR3 regions were amplified from RNA. A first-round RT-PCR of the TCR CDR3 used the HTBI primer set. TCRdb redid the calling of the multiplex PCR reads with MiXCR, one entry per CDR3 protein. The profile shows almost 350,000 distinct CDR3 sequences, around 18% of them singletons. Sequencing used blood. The receptors shown here come from a woman in her 40s with Graves' ophthalmopathy.

This clonotype was observed many times. The V and J genes are TRBV29-1 and TRBJ1-2, with D hard to call. V was cut by 4 bases and J by 4 bases, with 7 bases left in between. The CDR3 runs to 11 residues. CDR1 is SQVTM, CDR2 ANQGSEA, per germline. The CDR3 spells CSVASFYGYTF. CDR3 nucleotides: TGCAGCGTTGCCAGCTTCTATGGCTACACCTTC.

This clonotype was found many times. V usage is TRBV2 and J usage is TRBJ1-3; 10 nucleotides agree with TRBD1. The length of the CDR3 is 18 residues. The J segment lost 0 bases and the V segment lost 3 bases, leaving 8 bases of the junction unmatched. Germline loops: CDR1 SNHLY, CDR2 FYNNEI. For the CDR3, the DNA is TGTGCCAGCAGTGATGGGGACAGGGGAAAGAACTCTGGAAACACCATATATTTT. Its protein is CASSDGDRGKNSGNTIYF.

Many counts were recorded for this clonotype. The V and J genes are TRBV2 and TRBJ2-5; D may match TRBD1 or TRBD2 (5 bases each). The V end was cut by 2 bases, the J end by 5 bases, with 12 bases between. This CDR3 is 14 amino acids long. From germline, CDR1 is SNHLY and CDR2 FYNNEI. The CDR3 here is CASSEWDHSETQYF. The CDR3 DNA reads TGTGCCAGCAGTGAATGGGACCATTCGGAGACCCAGTACTTC.

This clonotype appeared many times. The chain uses TRBV28 and TRBJ1-2; weak D call: TRBD1 (6 bases). Per the germline V gene, CDR1 is MDHEN and CDR2 is SYDVKM. Trimming pared 6 bases from V and 6 bases from J, leaving 17 bases between. This CDR3 comprises 14 residues. CDR3 nucleotide sequence: TGTGCCAGCAGGCCCTTCCTACCAGGGGATGGCTACACCTTC. This codes for CASRPFLPGDGYTF.

This clonotype was observed at least ten times. V and J are TRBV12-3 or TRBV12-4 and TRBJ2-7, with a tentative D call TRBD2 (6 bases). V lost 3 bases, J lost 3 bases, and 15 bases lay in between. This CDR3 region has 15 residues. For the CDR3, the DNA is TGTGCCAGCAGTTTTAAGCCGACGGGAGACTACGAGCAGTACTTC. The encoded protein is CASSFKPTGDYEQYF.

The V and J genes are TRBV28 and TRBJ1-4, with 7 nucleotides matching TRBD1. The CDR3 runs to 14 residues. Germline V gene lookup returns CDR1 MDHEN and CDR2 SYDVKM. V was clipped by 8 bases and J by 8 bases; unmatched bases: 11. The CDR3 bases are TGTGCCAGCCGACTTGGGACAGACGACGAAAAACTGTTTTTT. It encodes CASRLGTDDEKLFF.

This clonotype was detected ten times or more. V gene TRBV7-8 combines with J gene TRBJ2-7; no firm D call. V was pared by 1 base and J by 0 bases, with 7 bases between. The V gene's germline CDR1 is SGHVS and CDR2 FQNEAQ. The CDR3 loop spans 14 amino acids. The CDR3 reads CASSLVGTSYEQYF. As DNA, the CDR3 is TGTGCCAGCAGCTTAGTAGGCACCTCCTACGAGCAGTACTTC.

Many counts were recorded for this clonotype. The chain couples TRBV6-5 to TRBJ2-4; D might be TRBD1 (5 bases). The V end lost 6 bases, the J end lost 3 bases, and 12 bases lay between the germline ends. The CDR3 sequence is 14 residues long. Germline V gene data show CDR1 as MNHEY and CDR2 as SVGAGI. The CDR3 coding sequence is TGTGCCAGCAGGGGCAGGGCAGGCAAAAACATTCAGTACTTC. Protein: CASRGRAGKNIQYF.

This clonotype showed up just a few times. The V gene is TRBV9, the J gene TRBJ1-3; D might be TRBD1 (5 bases). Germline CDR1 and CDR2: SGDLS and YYNGEE. CDR3 size: 16 residues. The V end lost 2 bases, the J end lost 0 bases, and 12 bases lay between the germline ends. In DNA, the CDR3 is TGTGCCAGCAGCGTTCAGGGCCCGAGCTCTGGAAACACCATATATTTT. It encodes CASSVQGPSSGNTIYF.

The chain recombines TRBV7-2 with TRBJ1-5; D may be TRBD1 (5 bases). The CDR3 consists of 13 residues. Germline CDR1 reads SGHTA; CDR2 reads FQGNSA. V was shortened by 5 bases and J by 9 bases, with 14 bases between the two germline ends. The CDR3 here is CASSVGRDSPQHF. CDR3 sequence (DNA): TGTGCCAGCAGCGTGGGACGGGATTCGCCCCAGCATTTT.

This clonotype was detected ten times or more. This chain links TRBV28 with TRBJ2-7; D unresolved. Germline V gene data show CDR1 as MDHEN and CDR2 as SYDVKM. The CDR3 consists of 11 residues. Trimming cost V 6 bases and J 6 bases, with 9 bases left between them. CDR3: CASSPSIEQYF. The CDR3 DNA reads TGTGCCAGCAGCCCCTCCATCGAGCAGTACTTC.

This clonotype came up many times. This chain uses TRBV5-1 with TRBJ2-7, with no clear D. The CDR3 contains 14 residues. V was pared by 0 bases and J by 4 bases, with 11 bases between. Germline loops: CDR1 SGHRS, CDR2 YFSETQ. CDR3 in amino acids: CASSLEGNLYEQYF. DNA of the CDR3: TGCGCCAGCAGCTTGGAAGGCAACTTGTACGAGCAGTACTTC.

This clonotype was seen repeatedly, ten times or more. The rearrangement uses TRBV11-2 and TRBJ2-7, with TRBD2 matching over 11 bases. The junction had 6 bases not matched to a gene; V was cut back by 5 bases and J by 0 bases. The germline V gene encodes CDR1 SGHAT and CDR2 FQNNGV. CDR3 length: 16 amino acids. Here the CDR3 DNA reads TGTGCCAGCAGCATATCTAGCGGGAGGCCCTCCTACGAGCAGTACTTC. Its protein is CASSISSGRPSYEQYF.